A selection of T cell receptor beta chains follows, all from one sample in a study of T cell responses to AZD1222 COVID-19 vaccine. The method was immunoSEQ multiplex PCR; TCRdb's version includes in-frame clones alone and lacks a portion of them. This sample has around 150,000 clones, with approximately 94% found just once. The material was peripheral blood, obtained 28 days after the second AZD1222 dose. These receptors originate from an adult who received the AZD1222 COVID-19 vaccine. CDR3s include the opening cysteine and the closing phenylalanine or tryptophan. The D gene is left open where the match is weak. Clone size, where shown, is once, few, many, or a class for clones that have expanded.

-	14	TRBV11-2	TRBJ2-1	once	CASSLTGEGMEQFF	TGTGCCAGCAGCTTGACGGGAGAAGGTATGGAGCAGTTCTTC
TRBD2	17	TRBV14	TRBJ2-3	-	CASSPLLPSSGEDTQYF	TGTGCCAGCAGCCCCTTACTCCCTTCTAGCGGGGAAGATACGCAGTATTTT
-	14	TRBV5-1	TRBJ2-2	-	CASSGGLQGGELFF	TGCGCCAGCAGCGGAGGTCTGCAGGGCGGGGAGCTGTTTTTT
-	13	TRBV7-8	TRBJ1-1	-	CASILGQNTEAFF	-
-	10	TRBV12-2	TRBJ2-1	-	CAPSGREQFF	TGTGCACCGTCTGGGAGAGAGCAGTTCTTC
TRBD1	12	TRBV7-9	TRBJ1-2	-	CASSQDRVGYTF	TGTGCCAGCAGTCAGGACAGGGTTGGCTACACCTTC
-	13	TRBV3-1/TRBV3-2	TRBJ2-1	once	CASSIAESFEQFF	TGTGCCAGCAGTATAGCGGAGTCTTTCGAGCAGTTCTTC
-	12	TRBV6-4	TRBJ2-7	-	CASSQSSYEQYF	TGTGCCAGCAGCCAAAGCTCCTACGAGCAGTACTTC
-	16	TRBV6-5	TRBJ2-7	-	CASSYSSVSSSYEQYF	TGTGCCAGCAGTTACTCGTCGGTGAGCAGTTCCTACGAGCAGTACTTC
-	12	TRBV6-2/TRBV6-3	TRBJ1-1	-	CASSYPGPEAFF	TGTGCCAGCAGTTACCCGGGCCCTGAAGCTTTCTTT
-	13	TRBV2	TRBJ2-7	-	CASSDRGAYEQYF	TGTGCCAGCAGTGATAGGGGTGCCTACGAGCAGTACTTC
TRBD1	14	TRBV30	TRBJ2-2	-	CAWDGQGITGELFF	TGTGCCTGGGACGGACAGGGAATAACCGGGGAGCTGTTTTTT
-	13	TRBV7-6	TRBJ2-7	-	CASSPVGTGEQYF	TGTGCCAGCAGCCCCGTCGGGACGGGGGAGCAGTACTTC
-	13	TRBV5-1	TRBJ2-3	few	CASSLTSGDPQYF	TGCGCCAGCAGCTTGACAAGTGGGGACCCGCAGTATTTT
TRBD1	17	TRBV29-1	TRBJ2-3	-	CSVAGQTHRNSTDTQYF	TGCAGCGTTGCGGGACAGACTCATCGAAATAGCACAGATACGCAGTATTTT
-	13	TRBV12-3/TRBV12-4	TRBJ1-2	-	CASSLSAYYGYTF	TGTGCCAGCAGTTTATCGGCGTACTATGGCTACACCTTC
-	14	TRBV5-1	TRBJ1-2	-	CASSLEPTDYGYTF	TGCGCCAGCAGCTTGGAACCGACTGACTATGGCTACACCTTC
-	15	TRBV7-8	TRBJ2-1	once	CASSLSRLSNNEQFF	TGTGCCAGCAGCTTATCTCGGCTATCTAACAATGAGCAGTTCTTC